This record concerns one T cell receptor (beta chain) sequence. The target antigen is unknown. V was clipped by 6 bases and J by 6 bases, with 14 bases between them. Germline V gene sequence: CDR1 SNHLY, CDR2 FYNNEI. The CDR3 is made up of 14 amino acids. Assay used: immunoSEQ multiplex PCR; TCRdb lists only in-frame clones, some missing. The sample has about 69,000 clones, about three quarters seen once; the top ten hold under 3%. This sample was taken from a study of OX40 agonist ivuxolimab in advanced cancers. Study details: Averaging roughly 60 years in age, with a range of about 20 to 90, the cohort was approximately 83% male. Overall study findings and caveats: More expanded clones were found, on average, in CD8+ than in CD4+ T cells.

The V and J genes are TRBV2 and TRBJ1-4; D is ambiguous. The sequence derives from an adult with an advanced solid tumor such as melanoma, head and neck, liver or kidney cancer. Sequencing was performed on CD4+ or CD8+ T cells sorted from blood, taken in a trial of the OX40 agonist ivuxolimab. The CDR3 reads CASRLHGADEKLFF. DNA for the CDR3: TGTGCCAGCAGATTACACGGCGCAGATGAAAAACTGTTTTTT.